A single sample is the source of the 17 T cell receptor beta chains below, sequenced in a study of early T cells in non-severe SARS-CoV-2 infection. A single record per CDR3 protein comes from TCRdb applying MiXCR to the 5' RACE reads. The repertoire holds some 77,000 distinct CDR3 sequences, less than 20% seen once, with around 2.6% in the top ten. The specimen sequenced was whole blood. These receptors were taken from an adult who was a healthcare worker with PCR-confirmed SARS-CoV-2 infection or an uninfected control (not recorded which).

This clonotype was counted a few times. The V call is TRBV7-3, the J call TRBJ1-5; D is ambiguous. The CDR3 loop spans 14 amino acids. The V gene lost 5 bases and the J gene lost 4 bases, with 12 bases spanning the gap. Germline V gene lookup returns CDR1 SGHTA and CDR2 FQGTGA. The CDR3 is CASSPSGENQPQHF. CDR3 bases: TGTGCCAGCAGCCCCTCAGGAGAAAATCAGCCCCAGCATTTT.

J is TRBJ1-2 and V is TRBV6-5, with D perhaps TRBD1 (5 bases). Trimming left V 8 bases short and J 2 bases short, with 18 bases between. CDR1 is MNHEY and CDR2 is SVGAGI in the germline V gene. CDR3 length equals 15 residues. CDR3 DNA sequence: TGTGCCAGCCGGAGGACAAAGGGGATCAACTATGGCTACACCTTC. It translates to CASRRTKGINYGYTF.

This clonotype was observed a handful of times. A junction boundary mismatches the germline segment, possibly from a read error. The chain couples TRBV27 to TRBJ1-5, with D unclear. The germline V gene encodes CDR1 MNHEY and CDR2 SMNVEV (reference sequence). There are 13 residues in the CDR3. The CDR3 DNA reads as TGTGCCAGCAGTTTCCGGGAAAATCTGCCCCAGCATTTT. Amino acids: CASSFRENLPQHF.

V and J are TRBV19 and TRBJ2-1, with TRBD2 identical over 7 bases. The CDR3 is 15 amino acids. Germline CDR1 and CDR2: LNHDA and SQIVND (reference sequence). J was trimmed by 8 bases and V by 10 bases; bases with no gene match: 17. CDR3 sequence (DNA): TGTGCCACTCGCCCCCGCGGGAGAGGCAGGGATGAGCAGTTCTTC. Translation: CATRPRGRGRDEQFF.

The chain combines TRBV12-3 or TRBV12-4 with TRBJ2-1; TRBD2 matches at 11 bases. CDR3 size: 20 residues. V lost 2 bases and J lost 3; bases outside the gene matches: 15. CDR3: CASSLRGLAGGQSFYNEQFF. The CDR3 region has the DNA TGTGCCAGCAGTTTACGTGGGCTAGCGGGGGGCCAGAGCTTCTACAATGAGCAGTTCTTC.

Written as DNA, the CDR3 is TGTGCCAGCAGGACAGGAGGGAGCTATGGCTACACCTTC. This codes for CASRTGGSYGYTF. This chain links TRBV6-1 with TRBJ1-2; perhaps TRBD1 as D (6 bases). The CDR3 length is 13 residues. The ends were cut back, 6 bases at V and 4 bases at J, with 12 bases in the middle. The germline V gene encodes CDR1 MNHNS and CDR2 SASEGT.

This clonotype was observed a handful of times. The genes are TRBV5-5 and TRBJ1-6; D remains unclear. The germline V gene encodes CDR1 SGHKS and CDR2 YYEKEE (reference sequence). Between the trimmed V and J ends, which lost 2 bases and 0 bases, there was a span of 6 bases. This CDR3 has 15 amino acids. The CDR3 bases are TGTGCCAGCAGCTTTGCTAGCTCCTATAATTCACCCCTCCACTTT. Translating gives CASSFASSYNSPLHF.

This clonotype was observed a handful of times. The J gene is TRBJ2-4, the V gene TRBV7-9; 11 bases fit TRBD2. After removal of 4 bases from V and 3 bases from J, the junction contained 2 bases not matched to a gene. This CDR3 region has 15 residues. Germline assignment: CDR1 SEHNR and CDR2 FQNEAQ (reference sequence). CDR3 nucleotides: TGTGCCAGCAGCTCGGGACTAGCGGTCAAAAACATTCAGTACTTC. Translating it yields CASSSGLAVKNIQYF.

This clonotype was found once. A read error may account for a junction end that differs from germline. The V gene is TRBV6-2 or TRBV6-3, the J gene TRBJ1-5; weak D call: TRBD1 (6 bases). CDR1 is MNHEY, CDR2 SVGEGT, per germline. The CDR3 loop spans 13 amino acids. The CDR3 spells CATGRGNNQPQQF. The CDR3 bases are TGTGCCACCGGAAGGGGGAACAATCAGCCCCAGCAATTT.

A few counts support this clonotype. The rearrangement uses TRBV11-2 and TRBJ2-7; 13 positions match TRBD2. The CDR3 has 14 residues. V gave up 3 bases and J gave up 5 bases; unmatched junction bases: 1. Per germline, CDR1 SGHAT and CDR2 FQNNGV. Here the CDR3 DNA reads TGTGCCAGCAGCTTTACTAGCGGGGGGGACGAGCAGTACTTC. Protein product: CASSFTSGGDEQYF.

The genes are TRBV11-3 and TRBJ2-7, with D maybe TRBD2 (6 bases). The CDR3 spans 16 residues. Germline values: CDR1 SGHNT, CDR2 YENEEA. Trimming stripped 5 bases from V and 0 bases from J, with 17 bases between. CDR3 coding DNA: TGTGCCAGCAGCACACGTCTGGGCGGGAACTCCTACGAGCAGTACTTC. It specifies CASSTRLGGNSYEQYF.

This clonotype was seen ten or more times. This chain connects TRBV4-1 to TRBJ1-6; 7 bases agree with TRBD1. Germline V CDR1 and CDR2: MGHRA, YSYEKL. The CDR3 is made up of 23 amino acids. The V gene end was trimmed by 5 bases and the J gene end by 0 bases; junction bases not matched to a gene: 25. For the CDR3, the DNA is TGCGCCAGCAGCATGACGCATGTGGGGGGACAGTTGTTTTCTAGCTCCTATAATTCACCCCTCCACTTT. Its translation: CASSMTHVGGQLFSSSYNSPLHF.

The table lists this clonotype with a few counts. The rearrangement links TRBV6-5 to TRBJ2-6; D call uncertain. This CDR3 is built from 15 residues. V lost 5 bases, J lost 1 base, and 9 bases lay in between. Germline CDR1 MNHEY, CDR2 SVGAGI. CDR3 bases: TGTGCCAGCAGTCAGTATCCTTCTGGGGCCAACGTCCTGACTTTC. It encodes CASSQYPSGANVLTF.

The CDR3: CASSPGNVGNQPQHF. The CDR3 DNA reads TGTGCCAGCTCACCAGGGAATGTAGGGAATCAGCCCCAGCATTTT. The chain uses TRBV18 and TRBJ1-5; D gene uncertain. V was clipped by 2 bases and J by 4 bases, with 12 bases between them. This CDR3 has 15 amino acids. Germline-derived CDR1 and CDR2 are KGHSH and LQKENI.

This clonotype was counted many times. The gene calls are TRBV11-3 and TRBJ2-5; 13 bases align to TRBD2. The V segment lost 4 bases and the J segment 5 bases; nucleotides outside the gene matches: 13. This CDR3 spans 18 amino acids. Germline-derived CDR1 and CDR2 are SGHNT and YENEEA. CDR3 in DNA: TGTGCCAGCAGCTCCTCCCGGGGACTAGCGGGAAGGAGGGAGACCCAGTACTTC. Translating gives CASSSSRGLAGRRETQYF. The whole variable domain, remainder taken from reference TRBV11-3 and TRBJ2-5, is EAGVVQSPRYKIIEKKQPVAFWCNPISGHNTLYWYLQNLGQGPELLIRYENEEAVDDSQLPKDRFSAERLKGVDSTLKIQPAELGDSAVYLCASSSSRGLAGRRETQYFGPGTRLLVL.

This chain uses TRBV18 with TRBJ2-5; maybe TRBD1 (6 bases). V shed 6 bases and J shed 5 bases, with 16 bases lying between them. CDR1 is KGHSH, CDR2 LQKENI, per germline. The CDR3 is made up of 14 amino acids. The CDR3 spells CASSPLPRGETQYF. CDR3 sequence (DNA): TGTGCCAGCTCCCCTCTTCCCAGGGGTGAGACCCAGTACTTC. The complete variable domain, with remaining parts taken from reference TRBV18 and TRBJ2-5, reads NAGVMQNPRHLVRRRGQEARLRCSPMKGHSHVYWYRQLPEEGLKFMVYLQKENIIDESGMPKERFSAEFPKEGPSILRIQQVVRGDSAAYFCASSPLPRGETQYFGPGTRLLVL.

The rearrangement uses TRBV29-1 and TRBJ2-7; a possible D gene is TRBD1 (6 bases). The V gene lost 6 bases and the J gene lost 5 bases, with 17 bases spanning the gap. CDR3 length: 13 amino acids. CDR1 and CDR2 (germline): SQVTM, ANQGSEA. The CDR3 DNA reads TGCAGCGTCCAAATCAGGGGTGCTAACGAGCAGTACTTC. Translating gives CSVQIRGANEQYF.